This TCR beta chain was retrieved from a study of neoadjuvant anti-PD-1 for oral cavity cancer. Study-level points and caveats: Higher pretreatment Treg/Th17 ratios tracked higher pretreatment blood clonality.

Notes on this clone: Its antigen is as yet unknown.

Time point here: after neoadjuvant nivolumab, at surgical resection. Cohort: HPV-negative, locally advanced oral cavity squamous cell carcinoma patients. Profiled with immunoSEQ multiplex PCR; TCRdb holds only in-frame clones, not every one. The sample contains roughly 68,000 clones, approximately 87% of which appear only once. Germline values: CDR1 MGHDK, CDR2 SYGVNS. Trimming removed 5 bases at V and 8 bases at J, with 12 bases between. The length of the CDR3 is 12 residues. Sequenced here: PBMCs, sampled after nivolumab (anti-PD-1) treatment. This clonotype originated in a person aged 35-79 years with oral cavity squamous cell carcinoma. This rearrangement joins TRBV25-1 to TRBJ1-2, with a possible D match to TRBD1 (5 bases). The CDR3 sequence: CASSPLGGGYTF. Written as DNA, the CDR3 is TGTGCCAGCAGTCCCCTTGGGGGAGGCTACACCTTC.